This TCR beta chain was documented in a study of PD-1 blockade in mismatch repair-deficient tumors. Background on the study: Patients had around 11 mismatch repair-deficient cancer types, all previously treated and progressing.

Broader study findings: After pembrolizumab, tumor-resident clones rose rapidly, then generally contracted before radiologic responses.

Germline loops: CDR1 GTSNPN, CDR2 SVGIG (reference sequence). This CDR3 contains 13 residues. Trimming pared 4 bases from V and 2 bases from J, leaving 9 bases between. This table comes from immunoSEQ multiplex PCR, and its TCRdb copy is limited to in-frame clones, with some not included. This table has more than 90,000 clones, roughly 80% appearing once. As regards this clone: Its antigen is unknown.

The TCR-sequenced patients were a few responders to pembrolizumab. This rearrangement joins TRBV30 to TRBJ1-3; D is perhaps TRBD1 (5 bases). The sequence was collected from an adult with mismatch repair-deficient cancer. The sample was peripheral blood, taken around 60 weeks after starting pembrolizumab. The CDR3 is CAWMSGAGNTIYF. For the CDR3, the DNA is TGTGCCTGGATGTCGGGGGCTGGAAACACCATATATTTT.